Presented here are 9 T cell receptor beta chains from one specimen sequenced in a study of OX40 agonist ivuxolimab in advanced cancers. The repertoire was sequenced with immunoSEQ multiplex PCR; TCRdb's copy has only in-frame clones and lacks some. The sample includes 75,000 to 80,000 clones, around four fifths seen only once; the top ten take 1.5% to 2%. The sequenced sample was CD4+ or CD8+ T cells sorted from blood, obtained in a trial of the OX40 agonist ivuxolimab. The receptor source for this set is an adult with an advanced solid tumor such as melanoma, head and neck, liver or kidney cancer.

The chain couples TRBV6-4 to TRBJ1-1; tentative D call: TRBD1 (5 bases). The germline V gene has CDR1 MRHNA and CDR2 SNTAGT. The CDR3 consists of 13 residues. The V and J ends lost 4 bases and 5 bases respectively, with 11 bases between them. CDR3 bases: TGTGCCAGCAGTGTCGCGGGGGAAACTGAAGCTTTCTTT. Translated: CASSVAGETEAFF.

CDR3 nucleotides: TGTGCCAGCAGCTTATTCGGTGGACAGGCGCGGGAGACCCAGTACTTC. It specifies CASSLFGGQARETQYF. The gene calls are TRBV7-8 and TRBJ2-5; TRBD1 matches at 7 bases. Germline V gene sequence: CDR1 SGHVS, CDR2 FQNEAQ. Unmatched junction bases numbered 11, after V lost 2 bases and J lost 5 bases. The CDR3 totals 16 residues.

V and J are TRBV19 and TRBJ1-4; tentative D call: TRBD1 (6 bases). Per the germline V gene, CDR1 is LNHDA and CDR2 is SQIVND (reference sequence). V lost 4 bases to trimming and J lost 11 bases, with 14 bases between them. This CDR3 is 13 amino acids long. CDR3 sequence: CASSTVGAAKLFF. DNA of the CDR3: TGTGCCAGTAGTACCGTGGGGGCGGCTAAACTGTTTTTT. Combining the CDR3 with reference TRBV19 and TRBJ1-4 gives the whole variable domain DGGITQSPKYLFRKEGQNVTLSCEQNLNHDAMYWYRQDPGQGLRLIYYSQIVNDFQKGDIAEGYSVSREKKESFPLTVTSAQKNPTAFYLCASSTVGAAKLFFGSGTQLSVL.

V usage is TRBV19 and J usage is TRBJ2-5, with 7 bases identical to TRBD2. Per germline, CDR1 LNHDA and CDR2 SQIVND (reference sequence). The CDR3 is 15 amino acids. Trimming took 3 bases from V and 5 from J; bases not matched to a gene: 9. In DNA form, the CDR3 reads TGTGCCAGTAGTATCGGTTTCGGGGGGAGGGAGACCCAGTACTTC. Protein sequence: CASSIGFGGRETQYF.

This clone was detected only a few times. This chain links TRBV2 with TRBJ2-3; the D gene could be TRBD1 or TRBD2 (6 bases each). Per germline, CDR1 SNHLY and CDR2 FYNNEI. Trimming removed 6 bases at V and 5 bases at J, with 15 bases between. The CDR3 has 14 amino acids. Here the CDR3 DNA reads TGTGCCAGCAGGGCCGGGGGCGTGATAGATACGCAGTATTTT. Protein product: CASRAGGVIDTQYF.

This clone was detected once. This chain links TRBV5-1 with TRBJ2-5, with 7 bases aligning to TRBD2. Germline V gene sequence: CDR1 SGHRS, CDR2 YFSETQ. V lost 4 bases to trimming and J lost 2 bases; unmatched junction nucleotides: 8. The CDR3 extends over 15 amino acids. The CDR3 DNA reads TGCGCCAGCAGCCCCTTGAAACTAGCGCAAGAGACCCAGTACTTC. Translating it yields CASSPLKLAQETQYF.

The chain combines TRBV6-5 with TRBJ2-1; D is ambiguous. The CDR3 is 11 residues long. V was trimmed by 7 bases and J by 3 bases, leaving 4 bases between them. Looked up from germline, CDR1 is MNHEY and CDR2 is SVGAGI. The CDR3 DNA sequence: TGTGCCAGCACGAACTACAATGAGCAGTTCTTC. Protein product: CASTNYNEQFF.

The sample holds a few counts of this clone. CDR3 protein: CASSSSTGMNTEAFF. In DNA, the CDR3 is TGTGCCAGCAGTAGTTCGACAGGGATGAACACTGAAGCTTTCTTT. The rearrangement links TRBV6-5 to TRBJ1-1, with 7 bases fitting TRBD1. This CDR3 has 15 residues. Trimming took 5 bases from V and 0 from J; bases not matched to a gene: 6. Germline-derived CDR1 and CDR2 are MNHEY and SVGAGI.

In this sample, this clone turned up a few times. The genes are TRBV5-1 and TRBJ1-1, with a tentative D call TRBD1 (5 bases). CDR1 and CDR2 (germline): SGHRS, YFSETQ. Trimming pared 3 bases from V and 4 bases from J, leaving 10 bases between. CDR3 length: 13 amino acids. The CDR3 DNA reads TGCGCCAGCAGCTCTCAGGGTCCCACTGAAGCTTTCTTT. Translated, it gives CASSSQGPTEAFF.